This passage covers 20 T cell receptor beta chains from one sample sequenced in a study of CD8 T cells in ankylosing spondylitis (dated by TCRdb to 2017 to 2019). The library was prepared using 5' RACE. The instrument given in TCRdb is Illumina HiSeq 2500. The public sequencing data were trimmed at Q25 with fastp and processed into clonotypes with MiXCR by TCRdb, which kept only in-frame beta chains. Rows matching on CDR3 protein sequence are summarized as one entry with the most common DNA and genes. This sample gives about 300,000 distinct CDR3 sequences in total; less than 25% of them show up just once. Roughly 3.4% of the sample comes from the top ten. Sequenced input: blood, either unsorted or a sorted T cell fraction (not recorded which). Receptors were obtained from a female donor with ankylosing spondylitis or in good health (not recorded which).

This clonotype was found many times. The genes are TRBV29-1 and TRBJ2-3, with D tentatively TRBD2 (6 bases). This CDR3 has 14 amino acids. CDR1 and CDR2 (germline): SQVTM, ANQGSEA. Trimming cost V 6 bases and J 0 bases, with 13 bases left between them. This chain's CDR3 is CSVYASVSTDTQYF. Here the CDR3 DNA reads TGCAGCGTCTATGCTAGCGTTAGCACAGATACGCAGTATTTT.

This clonotype was observed a few times. V and J are TRBV6-1 and TRBJ1-5; D possibly corresponds to TRBD1 (5 bases). From germline, CDR1 is MNHNS and CDR2 SASEGT. There are 13 residues in the CDR3. V was cut by 6 bases and J by 4 bases, with 10 bases left in between. The CDR3 DNA follows: TGTGCCAGCAGAGGCAGGGAGAATCAGCCCCAGCATTTT. Its translation: CASRGRENQPQHF.

In this sample, this clonotype turned up a few times. The rearrangement links TRBV11-2 to TRBJ1-1; 7 nucleotides agree with TRBD1. Trimming took 8 bases from V and 11 from J; bases not matched to a gene: 11. Germline assignment: CDR1 SGHAT and CDR2 FQNNGV. The CDR3 consists of 12 residues. The CDR3 is CASVEGARMAFF. Written as DNA, the CDR3 is TGTGCCAGCGTGGAGGGGGCCCGTATGGCTTTCTTT. The full variable domain, its missing parts supplied by reference TRBV11-2 and TRBJ1-1, is EAGVAQSPRYKIIEKRQSVAFWCNPISGHATLYWYQQILGQGPKLLIQFQNNGVVDDSQLPKDRFSAERLKGVDSTLKIQPAKLEDSAVYLCASVEGARMAFFGQGTRLTVV.

The chain links TRBV12-3 or TRBV12-4 to TRBJ2-1; D is uncertain. Trimming took 3 bases from V and 7 from J, leaving 7 bases between them. This CDR3 contains 12 residues. CDR3 loop: CASSFYLNEQFF. CDR3 in DNA: TGTGCCAGCAGTTTTTACCTTAATGAGCAGTTCTTC.

This clonotype was counted between two and nine times. J is TRBJ1-1 and V is TRBV29-1, with D hard to call. The CDR3 is made up of 16 amino acids. CDR1 is SQVTM and CDR2 is ANQGSEA in the germline V gene. V was pared by 4 bases and J by 1 base, with 19 bases between. The CDR3 region has the DNA TGCAGCGTTGCCCTCCGGCTCACCCAAGGGAACACTGAAGCTTTCTTT. Protein: CSVALRLTQGNTEAFF.

This clonotype has ten or more counts. The rearrangement uses TRBV12-3 or TRBV12-4 and TRBJ2-5; 8 bases are shared with TRBD1. This CDR3 region has 16 residues. The J segment lost 1 base and the V segment lost 7 bases, leaving 11 bases of the junction unmatched. The CDR3 region is CASTPRSRGLQETQYF. The CDR3 nucleotides read TGTGCCAGCACCCCCCGCAGCAGGGGGCTCCAAGAGACCCAGTACTTC.

This clonotype was counted a few times. The chain links TRBV30 to TRBJ1-2, with D possibly being TRBD1 (6 bases). The CDR3 runs to 14 residues. V was pared by 0 bases and J by 8 bases, with 16 bases between. Germline-derived CDR1 and CDR2 are GTSNPN and SVGIG (reference sequence). The CDR3 region is CAWSVPGPRGGYTF. The CDR3 DNA reads TGTGCCTGGAGTGTCCCCGGACCCAGGGGAGGCTACACCTTC.

The chain couples TRBV6-5 to TRBJ1-5; no clear D gene. The CDR3 totals 15 residues. V lost 0 bases, J lost 3 bases, and 9 bases lay in between. CDR1 and CDR2 (germline): MNHEY, SVGAGI. The CDR3 protein is CASSYSSPHNQPQHF. CDR3 coding DNA: TGTGCCAGCAGTTACTCCTCCCCGCACAATCAGCCCCAGCATTTT.

The CDR3, as DNA: TGCGCCAGCAGCCCTGACAGCAACACCGGGGAGCTGTTTTTT. As protein: CASSPDSNTGELFF. V gene TRBV5-1 combines with J gene TRBJ2-2, with a weak D call TRBD1 (5 bases). The CDR3 is made up of 14 amino acids. Trimming left V 4 bases short and J 2 bases short, with 9 bases between. Germline V gene lookup returns CDR1 SGHRS and CDR2 YFSETQ.

A few counts support this clonotype. The J gene is TRBJ2-5, the V gene TRBV18; D may be TRBD2 (5 bases). V shed 3 bases and J shed 1 base, with 9 bases lying between them. The CDR3 totals 14 residues. Germline V gives CDR1 KGHSH, CDR2 LQKENI. CDR3 bases: TGTGCCAGCTCACCGGGGAGAGGCCAAGAGACCCAGTACTTC. Translating it yields CASSPGRGQETQYF.

This clonotype has more than one count but fewer than ten. This chain links TRBV28 with TRBJ2-7; TRBD1 aligns across 11 bases. The germline V gene has CDR1 MDHEN and CDR2 SYDVKM. The CDR3 covers 17 residues. Unmatched junction bases numbered 13, after V lost 5 bases and J lost 4 bases. The chain's CDR3 is CASSPRTGGAEDYEQYF. CDR3 DNA sequence: TGTGCCAGCAGTCCCCGGACAGGGGGCGCCGAGGATTACGAGCAGTACTTC.

The V and J genes are TRBV2 and TRBJ1-5, with 7 nucleotides matching TRBD1. Germline assignment: CDR1 SNHLY and CDR2 FYNNEI. The CDR3 covers 12 residues. With V trimmed by 10 bases and J by 6 bases, 6 bases remained unmatched. The CDR3 nucleotides read TGTGCCACCACGACAGGGCCTCAGCCCCAGCATTTT. Protein product: CATTTGPQPQHF.

This clonotype was seen more than once but under ten times. V is TRBV3-1 and J is TRBJ1-2, with 10 positions matching TRBD1. The ends lost 4 bases at V and 4 bases at J; junction bases unmatched: 12. The CDR3 is 17 residues long. Germline CDR1 is LGHDT and CDR2 is YNNKEL (reference sequence). The CDR3 DNA reads TGTGCCAGCAGCCCCCGGGACAGGGGAAACAGTGCCTATGGCTACACCTTC. Residues: CASSPRDRGNSAYGYTF.

The sample holds many counts of this clonotype. The rearrangement joins TRBV5-1 to TRBJ1-2, with 9 nucleotides matching TRBD1. This CDR3 region has 15 residues. Germline V gives CDR1 SGHRS, CDR2 YFSETQ. J gave up 2 bases and V 2 bases, and 4 bases lay outside the gene matches. The CDR3: CASSFLGQGNYGYTF. In nucleotides, the CDR3 is TGCGCCAGCAGCTTCCTCGGACAGGGGAACTATGGCTACACCTTC.

The chain employs TRBV20-1 and TRBJ2-7; 7 bases are a match to TRBD2. Germline assignment: CDR1 DFQATT and CDR2 SNEGSKA (reference sequence). CDR3 length: 15 residues. V shed 7 bases and J 4 bases; nucleotides not matched to a gene: 16. The CDR3 protein is CSVRNVVAGTYEQYF. CDR3 sequence (DNA): TGCAGTGTTAGGAACGTGGTAGCGGGTACATACGAGCAGTACTTC.

There are a few counts of this clonotype. This chain joins TRBV6-5 and TRBJ1-4, with a weak D call TRBD1 (5 bases). This CDR3 has 17 residues. Trimming shortened V by 2 bases and J by 3 bases, and 16 bases separated the two germline ends. Germline-derived CDR1 and CDR2 are MNHEY and SVGAGI. The CDR3 loop reads CASSYSTGEGSNEKLFF. In DNA, the CDR3 is TGTGCCAGCAGTTACAGTACGGGGGAGGGATCTAATGAAAAACTGTTTTTT.

The chain joins TRBV7-8 to TRBJ1-5; D uncertain. V was shortened by 5 bases and J by 1 base, with 9 bases between the two germline ends. The CDR3 covers 14 residues. Per germline, CDR1 SGHVS and CDR2 FQNEAQ. The CDR3 spells CASSLLRSNQPQHF. The CDR3 nucleotides read TGTGCCAGCAGCCTCCTGAGGAGCAATCAGCCCCAGCATTTT.

This chain connects TRBV4-1 to TRBJ2-2, with TRBD2 matching 8 bases. Germline V gene lookup returns CDR1 MGHRA and CDR2 YSYEKL. The length of the CDR3 is 15 residues. The trim removed 3 bases at V and 4 bases at J, leaving 4 bases unmatched. The CDR3 DNA is TGCGCCAGCAGCCACGGGACTAGGGGCACCGGGGAGCTGTTTTTT. Amino acids: CASSHGTRGTGELFF.

The table lists this clonotype with a few counts. The chain employs TRBV7-2 and TRBJ2-1, with D possibly matching TRBD1 (6 bases). Trimming removed 5 bases at V and 0 bases at J, with 11 bases between. Germline CDR1 is SGHTA and CDR2 is FQGNSA. CDR3 size: 15 residues. CDR3 protein: CASSGQLSSYNEQFF. CDR3 nucleotide sequence: TGTGCCAGCAGCGGACAGTTGAGCTCCTACAATGAGCAGTTCTTC.

The chain uses TRBV7-8 and TRBJ1-3; the D is unclear. The germline V gene encodes CDR1 SGHVS and CDR2 FQNEAQ. The length of the CDR3 is 14 residues. V was pared by 7 bases and J by 2 bases, with 12 bases between. The CDR3 sequence is CASIEDRTGNTIYF. In DNA form, the CDR3 reads TGTGCCAGCATCGAGGACCGCACTGGAAACACCATATATTTT.